This T cell receptor beta chain comes out of a study of cytomegalovirus exposure and HLA in healthy donors. Study context: Among the approximately 430 donors who were genotyped, about 79% fell in the genetic ancestry cluster that is associated with self-reported Caucasian donors. Whole-study results and caveats: In a later analysis, V- and J-gene trimming of beta chains associated with a DCLRE1C missense variant, replicated independently.

The CDR3 sequence is 15 residues long. Germline CDR1 LGHNA, CDR2 YNFKEQ. Trimming cost V 0 bases and J 2 bases; bases outside gene matches: 2. Whereas donors were nominally healthy upon sampling, unrecorded immune exposures were probable. The PCR made use of 60 Vbeta and 13 Jbeta primers. Some clones are missing from TCRdb's copy, which holds only in-frame ones; the method was immunoSEQ multiplex PCR. The sample has around 200,000 clones, around 80% seen once. Details on this clone: Its antigen is as yet unknown.

The origin of this receptor is a woman aged 45 to 65 in good health and CMV-seronegative. Sample: PBMCs. The J gene is TRBJ2-5, the V gene TRBV4-2; TRBD2 matches at 8 bases. CDR3 protein: CASSQDIAGQETQYF. The CDR3, as DNA: TGTGCCAGCAGCCAAGATATAGCGGGACAAGAGACCCAGTACTTC.